This T cell receptor beta chain was profiled in a study of T cell repertoires in cytomegalovirus infection. Overall study: Selected CMV epitopes included recently identified HLA-C-restricted ones as well as well-studied HLA-B-restricted ones. A matching HLA type, together with CMV infection, was signaled by public TCR beta signatures.

Via MiXCR, TCRdb re-called the reads, giving one row per CDR3 protein. The sample yields about 400,000 distinct CDR3 sequences, 34% seen once. The V gene lost 3 bases and the J gene lost 4 bases, with 16 bases spanning the gap. The germline CDR1 and CDR2 sequences are SEHNR and FQNEAQ (reference sequence). The CDR3 spans 16 residues. Points on this clonotype: Its antigen is undetermined.

Findings of the study overall: Ex vivo, HLA-C-restricted CMV-specific TCR beta clonotypes prevailed over the rest of the response. The study identified carriers of CMV plus the relevant HLA from cumulative public TCR beta family frequency.

The chain links TRBV7-9 to TRBJ2-1; TRBD2 might be the D (6 bases). The input for sequencing was cultured PBMCs, taken from culture after CMV antigen stimulation. The sequence came from a human donor in good health (CMV status not recorded). Some clones in this sample may be carry-over from other donors' samples. The CDR3 DNA follows: TGTGCCAGCAGCTTCCCCCCGGGGCGGGGTTACAATGAGCAGTTCTTC. Residues: CASSFPPGRGYNEQFF.